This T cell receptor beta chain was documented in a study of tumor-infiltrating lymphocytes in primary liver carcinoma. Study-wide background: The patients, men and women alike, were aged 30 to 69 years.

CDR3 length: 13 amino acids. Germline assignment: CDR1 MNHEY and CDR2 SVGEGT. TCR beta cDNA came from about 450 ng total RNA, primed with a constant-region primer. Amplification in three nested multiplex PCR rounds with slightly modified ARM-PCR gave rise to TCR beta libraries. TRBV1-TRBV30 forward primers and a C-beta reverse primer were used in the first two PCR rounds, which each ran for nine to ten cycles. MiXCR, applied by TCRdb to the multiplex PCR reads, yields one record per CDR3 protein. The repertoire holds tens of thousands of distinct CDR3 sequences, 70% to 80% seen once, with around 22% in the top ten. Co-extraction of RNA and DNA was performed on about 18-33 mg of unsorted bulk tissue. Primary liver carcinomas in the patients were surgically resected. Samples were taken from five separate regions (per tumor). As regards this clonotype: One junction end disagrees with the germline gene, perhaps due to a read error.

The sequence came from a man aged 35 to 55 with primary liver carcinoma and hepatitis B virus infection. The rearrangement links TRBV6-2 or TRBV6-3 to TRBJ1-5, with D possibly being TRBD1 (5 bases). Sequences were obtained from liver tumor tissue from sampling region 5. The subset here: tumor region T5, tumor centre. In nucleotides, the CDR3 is TGTGCCAGTTGTTACGACAGCTATCAGCCCCAGCATTTC. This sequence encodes CASCYDSYQPQHF.